This T cell receptor beta chain was observed in a study of cytomegalovirus exposure and HLA in healthy donors. V was clipped by 0 bases and J by 2 bases, with 6 bases between them. Germline V gene sequence: CDR1 SGHRS, CDR2 YFSETQ. The CDR3 covers 15 residues. Findings and caveats of the study: Confirmation was obtained in vitro that a few CMV-associated chains are specific for CMV antigens.

This PCR relied on a set of 60 Vbeta primers and 13 Jbeta primers. The protocol was immunoSEQ multiplex PCR, while the TCRdb copy is restricted to in-frame clones and leaves out a portion. The sample lists over 100,000 clones, around 65% seen once, with about 1.6% in the top ten. Details on this clone: Its antigen is undetermined.

The sequenced sample was PBMCs. The rearrangement uses TRBV5-1 and TRBJ2-6; D possibly corresponds to TRBD2 (5 bases). The origin of this receptor is a man between 18 and 29 years old in good health and CMV-seronegative. CDR3 protein: CASSLVGTGANVLTF. DNA for the CDR3: TGCGCCAGCAGCTTGGTCGGGACTGGGGCCAACGTCCTGACTTTC.